These 10 T cell receptor beta chains were all obtained from the same sample, sequenced in a study of neoadjuvant nivolumab and ipilimumab in lung cancer. Assay used: immunoSEQ multiplex PCR; TCRdb lists only in-frame clones, some missing. The sample contains approximately 1,800 clones, roughly 85% of which appear only once. Sequenced here: adjacent normal lung tissue, sampled after neoadjuvant nivolumab, alone or with ipilimumab, at or shortly before surgery. The receptor source for this set is an adult with non-small cell lung cancer.

The chain links TRBV25-1 to TRBJ2-3; 15 bases line up with TRBD2. The junction had 1 base not matched to a gene; V was cut back by 6 bases and J by 3 bases. CDR1 and CDR2 from the germline V gene are MGHDK and SYGVNS. This CDR3 region has 15 residues. As DNA, the CDR3 is TGTGCCAGCAGGGGGACTAGCGGGAGGACAGATACGCAGTATTTT. It specifies CASRGTSGRTDTQYF.

Here the CDR3 DNA reads TGTGCCAGCAGCTTACAGGGAGGGCCAGATACGCAGTATTTT. Translated: CASSLQGGPDTQYF. The chain employs TRBV11-3 and TRBJ2-3; 7 positions match TRBD2. Germline trimming cut 2 bases from V and 4 bases from J; bases unmatched to any gene: 3. This CDR3 is built from 14 residues. From germline, CDR1 is SGHNT and CDR2 YENEEA.

This clone was seen a few times. V usage is TRBV19 and J usage is TRBJ1-4; TRBD1 agrees at 7 bases. Looked up from germline, CDR1 is LNHDA and CDR2 is SQIVND (reference sequence). V was clipped by 10 bases and J by 4 bases; unmatched bases: 6. The CDR3 contains 13 residues. In nucleotides, the CDR3 is TGTGCCATTTCGGACAGGTTTAATGAAAAACTGTTTTTT. It yields the protein CAISDRFNEKLFF. Complete variable domain (other parts from reference TRBV19 and TRBJ1-4): DGGITQSPKYLFRKEGQNVTLSCEQNLNHDAMYWYRQDPGQGLRLIYYSQIVNDFQKGDIAEGYSVSREKKESFPLTVTSAQKNPTAFYLCAISDRFNEKLFFGSGTQLSVL.

The CDR3 coding sequence is TGCGCCAGCAGTGAGTCATCAGGGGGTGCCGCAGATACGCAGTATTTT. It is translated as CASSESSGGAADTQYF. V is TRBV10-1 and J is TRBJ2-3; 7 bases align to TRBD1. The V gene end was trimmed by 0 bases and the J gene end by 4 bases; junction bases not matched to a gene: 7. Germline V gene lookup returns CDR1 WNHNN and CDR2 SYGVQD (reference sequence). CDR3 length: 16 amino acids.

This clone was counted between two and nine times. J is TRBJ2-7 and V is TRBV2, with 7 nucleotides matching TRBD2. The CDR3 contains 16 residues. CDR1 is SNHLY and CDR2 is FYNNEI in the germline V gene. V shed 6 bases and J 2 bases; nucleotides not matched to a gene: 13. The DNA for the CDR3 is TGTGCCAGCAGGTACATACCCTCGAGCGGGACCTACGAGCAGTACTTC. Its protein product is CASRYIPSSGTYEQYF.

The rearrangement uses TRBV29-1 and TRBJ1-2; D unclear. The CDR3 covers 13 residues. The ends were cut back, 4 bases at V and 0 bases at J, with 9 bases in the middle. Germline CDR1 and CDR2: SQVTM and ANQGSEA. For the CDR3, the DNA is TGCAGCGTTGGGACGTCCTCTAACTATGGCTACACCTTC. Its translation: CSVGTSSNYGYTF.

The chain joins TRBV7-3 to TRBJ1-5; the D is unclear. The CDR3 is made up of 15 amino acids. The germline V gene has CDR1 SGHTA and CDR2 FQGTGA. V was cut by 5 bases and J by 1 base, with 12 bases left in between. The CDR3 here is CASSPPGLSNQPQHF. CDR3 sequence (DNA): TGTGCCAGCAGCCCCCCCGGCTTGAGCAATCAGCCCCAGCATTTT.

This clone was found once. The chain combines TRBV11-2 with TRBJ2-1; 10 nucleotides agree with TRBD2. J gave up 7 bases and V 5 bases, and 11 bases lay outside the gene matches. The V gene's germline CDR1 is SGHAT and CDR2 FQNNGV. The CDR3 loop spans 16 amino acids. CDR3 sequence: CASSRVAGGRENEQFF. For the CDR3, the DNA is TGTGCCAGCAGCCGAGTAGCGGGAGGAAGAGAGAATGAGCAGTTCTTC.

The chain couples TRBV23-1 to TRBJ1-5; no firm D call. TRBV23-1 is an open reading frame whose function is uncertain. This CDR3 spans 15 amino acids. V was trimmed by 2 bases and J by 5 bases, leaving 13 bases between them. The chain's CDR3 is CASSQGNKGYQPQHF. CDR3 DNA sequence: TGCGCCAGCAGTCAAGGCAATAAGGGTTATCAGCCCCAGCATTTT.

The rearrangement uses TRBV7-2 and TRBJ2-2, with 8 bases aligning to TRBD2. Germline V gene lookup returns CDR1 SGHTA and CDR2 FQGNSA. J lost 5 bases, V lost 5 bases, and 10 bases had no gene match. The CDR3 has 16 residues. This CDR3 is CASSTTLGLGTGELFF. The CDR3, as DNA: TGTGCCAGCAGCACGACCCTGGGACTAGGAACCGGGGAGCTGTTTTTT.